This entry describes one T cell receptor beta chain. These data originate in a study of blood T cell repertoires in COVID-19. The CDR3 extends over 15 amino acids. V trimming: 4 bases; J trimming: 3 bases; junction bases outside the gene matches: 9. Per germline, CDR1 SGHRS and CDR2 YFSETQ. The table came from immunoSEQ multiplex PCR; TCRdb's copy has only in-frame clones and leaves some out. This table has some 200,000 clones, 81% appearing once. The sample comprised PBMCs or T cells enriched from blood (not recorded which). The chain combines TRBV5-1 with TRBJ2-5, with 7 bases aligning to TRBD2. This sequence was found in a woman in her forties or fifties with acute COVID-19. In nucleotides, the CDR3 is TGCGCCAGCAGCGCTTCCGGGACTAAAAAAGAGACCCAGTACTTC. It translates to CASSASGTKKETQYF.